What follows are 4 T cell receptor beta chains derived from one specimen sequenced in a study of patients and donors after allogeneic stem cell transplantation (dated by TCRdb to about 2020). Preparation of the library involved RT-PCR. Instrument on record: NextSeq 550. In-frame beta chains were kept once TCRdb had trimmed the public reads at Q25 with fastp and called clones with MiXCR. A single entry per CDR3 protein holds the most common genes and DNA from its merged rows. The sample table holds under 35,000 distinct CDR3 sequences, of which about two fifths were seen once. The top ten hold over 60% of the sample. Specimen: blood, either unsorted or a sorted T cell fraction (not recorded which). The receptors were gathered from a human donor who was either an allogeneic HSCT recipient or a stem cell or donor lymphocyte infusion donor (not recorded which). It is not recorded whose cells these are; they may come from a transplant donor.

The rearrangement joins TRBV20-1 to TRBJ1-5; 8 bases fit TRBD1. The V gene's germline CDR1 is DFQATT and CDR2 SNEGSKA (reference sequence). The junction had 9 bases not matched to a gene; V was cut back by 5 bases and J by 3 bases. The length of the CDR3 is 15 residues. Written as DNA, the CDR3 is TGCAGTGCTGTACCCGGGACAGGAGACAATCAGCCCCAGCATTTT. Encoded protein: CSAVPGTGDNQPQHF.

The chain uses TRBV6-2 or TRBV6-3 and TRBJ2-3; 12 bases match TRBD2. In germline, CDR1 is MNHEY, CDR2 SVGEGT. The CDR3 runs to 17 residues. V gave up 2 bases and J gave up 0 bases; unmatched junction bases: 3. CDR3 amino acids: CASSYGGTSGSTDTQYF. Written as DNA, the CDR3 is TGTGCCAGCAGTTACGGAGGGACTAGCGGGAGCACAGATACGCAGTATTTT.

The gene calls are TRBV7-9 and TRBJ1-4; D remains ambiguous. Germline V gene data show CDR1 as SEHNR and CDR2 as FQNEAQ (reference sequence). Trimming removed 4 bases at V and 8 bases at J, with 11 bases between. CDR3 length equals 13 residues. The DNA of the CDR3 is TGTGCCAGCAGCTCGAATAGTCAGGAAAAACTGTTTTTT. Translating it yields CASSSNSQEKLFF. Full variable domain (remainder filled in from reference TRBV7-9 and TRBJ1-4): DTGVSQNPRHKITKRGQNVTFRCDPISEHNRLYWYRQTLGQGPEFLTYFQNEAQLEKSRLLSDRFSAERPKGSFSTLEIQRTEQGDSAMYLCASSSNSQEKLFFGSGTQLSVL.

The chain employs TRBV7-9 and TRBJ2-1; the match to TRBD2 covers 8 bases. J gave up 2 bases and V 5 bases, and 5 bases lay outside the gene matches. The CDR3 extends over 15 amino acids. Per germline, CDR1 SEHNR and CDR2 FQNEAQ (reference sequence). This CDR3 is CASSPPGLAYNEQFF. The CDR3 DNA follows: TGTGCCAGCAGCCCTCCGGGACTAGCCTACAATGAGCAGTTCTTC.